These 20 T cell receptor beta chains were all obtained from the same sample, sequenced in a study of blood T cells in healthy people across ages. It was with a sample-barcoded 5' primer and a J-beta primer mix that a second PCR of roughly 7 to 12 cycles was run. TCRdb reanalysed the 5' RACE reads using MiXCR and keeps one entry per CDR3 protein. The data show 550,000 to 800,000 distinct CDR3 sequences, approximately 30% seen once. The sequencing input was blood. Receptor source: a woman aged 80 or over in good health.

This clonotype was picked up many times. The chain couples TRBV4-3 to TRBJ2-3; D not certain. V was shortened by 0 bases and J by 0 bases, with 4 bases between the two germline ends. Per the germline V gene, CDR1 is LGHNA and CDR2 is YSLEER. The CDR3 length is 14 residues. Here the CDR3 DNA reads TGCGCCAGCAGCCAAGAGGACAGCACAGATACGCAGTATTTT. It translates to CASSQEDSTDTQYF.

Ten or more counts support this clonotype. This CDR3 reads CASTRTLGDTQYF. The CDR3, as DNA: TGTGCCAGCACCCGGACCCTGGGAGATACGCAGTATTTT. This chain links TRBV12-3 or TRBV12-4 with TRBJ2-3; D is unclear. Trimming left V 7 bases short and J 5 bases short, with 13 bases between. This CDR3 has 13 amino acids.

CDR3 sequence (DNA): TGCAGTGCTGCAAAGACTAGCGCCGAGACCCAGTACTTC. Its protein is CSAAKTSAETQYF. This chain joins TRBV20-1 and TRBJ2-7; 8 nucleotides agree with TRBD2. The DNA end is more similar to TRBJ2-5, so the J call may be wrong. CDR3 length: 13 residues. Germline V gives CDR1 DFQATT, CDR2 SNEGSKA (reference sequence).

V usage is TRBV27 and J usage is TRBJ1-2, with 11 bases lining up with TRBD1. The V gene end was trimmed by 5 bases and the J gene end by 4 bases; junction bases not matched to a gene: 6. Looked up from germline, CDR1 is MNHEY and CDR2 is SMNVEV (reference sequence). This CDR3 has 15 residues. CDR3 bases: TGTGCCAGCAGTCGGACAGGGGGCTGGTCCTATGGCTACACCTTC. Its protein is CASSRTGGWSYGYTF.

This clonotype has a handful of counts. The chain employs TRBV6-2 or TRBV6-3 and TRBJ2-2; 11 bases line up with TRBD1. The CDR3 is 16 residues long. V gave up 5 bases and J gave up 5 bases; unmatched junction bases: 7. The germline CDR1 and CDR2 sequences are MNHEY and SVGEGT. The CDR3 coding sequence is TGTGCCAGCAGTACCAGGACAGGGGGCTTTACCGGGGAGCTGTTTTTT. It codes for CASSTRTGGFTGELFF.

This clonotype was seen at least ten times. The CDR3 spells CAWSANNSPLHF. The CDR3 DNA follows: TGTGCCTGGAGTGCGAATAATTCACCCCTCCACTTT. The chain has TRBV30 and TRBJ1-6, with unresolved D. V shed 1 base and J shed 5 bases, with 3 bases lying between them. Germline loops: CDR1 GTSNPN, CDR2 SVGIG (reference sequence). CDR3 length: 12 residues.

The sample holds many counts of this clonotype. This sequence joins TRBV7-6 and TRBJ2-5; perhaps TRBD1 as D (5 bases). This CDR3 has 16 amino acids. Germline CDR1 reads SGHVS; CDR2 reads FNYEAQ. V gave up 0 bases and J gave up 5 bases, with 16 bases separating them. CDR3 nucleotide sequence: TGTGCCAGCAGCTTAGCTAGGTTGGGCAGGGCCGAGACCCAGTACTTC. It specifies CASSLARLGRAETQYF.

This clonotype was observed many times. The chain employs TRBV10-3 and TRBJ2-3, with 12 positions matching TRBD2. Germline values: CDR1 ENHRY, CDR2 SYGVKD. This CDR3 region has 16 residues. The ends lost 11 bases at V and 3 bases at J; junction bases unmatched: 12. The CDR3 DNA follows: TGTGCCGGGGGGACTAGCGGGTTCCAGGGTACAGATACGCAGTATTTT. It encodes CAGGTSGFQGTDTQYF.

This clonotype was seen more than once but under ten times. This may come from a read error, since a much larger clone is one base off. The chain couples TRBV6-2 or TRBV6-3 to TRBJ2-3, with 8 bases identical to TRBD2. V trimming: 4 bases; J trimming: 2 bases; junction bases outside the gene matches: 8. The CDR3 runs 16 residues. In germline, CDR1 is MNHEY, CDR2 SVGEGT. The CDR3 bases are TGTGCCAGCAGTTCCCCACGGCGGGGGGTCACAGATACGCAGTATTTT. This translates into CASSSPRRGVTDTQYF.

This clonotype was counted at least ten times. The chain couples TRBV10-2 to TRBJ1-2; no reliable D call. Germline V CDR1 and CDR2: WSHSY, SAAADI. CDR3 length equals 14 residues. V lost 1 base and J 7 bases, leaving 13 bases between the germline ends. CDR3 nucleotides: TGCGCCAGCAGTGAGTTCCGGAAGACGGGTGGCTACACCTTC. It translates to CASSEFRKTGGYTF.

The rearrangement uses TRBV11-2 and TRBJ2-1; 10 nucleotides agree with TRBD2. The ends lost 4 bases at V and 1 base at J; junction bases unmatched: 4. The CDR3 totals 16 residues. Germline loops: CDR1 SGHAT, CDR2 FQNNGV. This chain's CDR3 is CASSSTSGVSYNEQFF. CDR3 coding DNA: TGTGCCAGCAGCTCCACTAGCGGGGTTTCCTACAATGAGCAGTTCTTC. Based on the CDR3 plus reference TRBV11-2 and TRBJ2-1, the full variable domain is EAGVAQSPRYKIIEKRQSVAFWCNPISGHATLYWYQQILGQGPKLLIQFQNNGVVDDSQLPKDRFSAERLKGVDSTLKIQPAKLEDSAVYLCASSSTSGVSYNEQFFGPGTRLTVL.

For the CDR3, the DNA is TGTGCCAGCAGCCACGGCGACAGATCTGGGGCCAACGTCCTGACTTTC. Translation: CASSHGDRSGANVLTF. The chain combines TRBV4-2 with TRBJ2-6, with D possibly matching TRBD1 (5 bases). CDR3 length: 16 amino acids. Trimming took 3 bases from V and 1 from J, leaving 10 bases between them. CDR1 is LGHNA, CDR2 YNFKEQ, per germline.

This clonotype showed up just once. Since a much larger clone is just one base distant, this may be a read error. This chain joins TRBV9 and TRBJ2-7; D gene ambiguous. The CDR3 is made up of 16 amino acids. Germline V lookup: CDR1 SGDLS, CDR2 YYNGEE. CDR3 in amino acids: CTSSPHGDRYSYEQYF. The CDR3 DNA is TGTACCAGCAGCCCCCACGGTGACCGCTACTCCTACGAGCAGTACTTC.

A note on this clonotype: A much larger clonotype is one base distant, so this may be a read error. This chain links TRBV11-3 with TRBJ2-3, with TRBD2 matching over 11 bases. Germline CDR1 SGHNT, CDR2 YENEEA. The CDR3 runs to 16 residues. CDR3 residues: CAGSYASGGSTDTQYF. The CDR3, as DNA: TGTGCCGGCAGCTACGCTAGCGGGGGGAGCACAGATACGCAGTATTTT.

This clonotype was recorded at least ten times. The chain employs TRBV30 and TRBJ2-7; possibly TRBD1 for D (5 bases). Between the trimmed V and J ends, which lost 3 bases and 9 bases, there was a span of 18 bases. The CDR3 length is 13 residues. Germline V CDR1 and CDR2: GTSNPN, SVGIG (reference sequence). The CDR3 DNA follows: TGTGCCTGGAGCGGAGTTCCCAACCAGGGGCAGTACTTC. Encoded protein: CAWSGVPNQGQYF.

CDR3 sequence (DNA): TGCAGTGCTAGAGATTCCGCTAAACCAGGAGGACCCACAGATACGCAGTATTTT. Translated, it gives CSARDSAKPGGPTDTQYF. The chain links TRBV20-1 to TRBJ2-3, with a tentative D call TRBD2 (5 bases). V was shortened by 0 bases and J by 2 bases, with 21 bases between the two germline ends. From germline, CDR1 is DFQATT and CDR2 SNEGSKA (reference sequence). This CDR3 comprises 18 residues.

This clonotype was seen ten or more times. The J gene is TRBJ2-5, the V gene TRBV4-1, with D perhaps being TRBD1 or TRBD2 (5 bases each). The CDR3 totals 16 residues. The germline V gene has CDR1 MGHRA and CDR2 YSYEKL. Deletions cut 1 base from V and 2 bases from J, with 14 bases between. CDR3 nucleotide sequence: TGCGCCAGCAGCCAAGGGGGTCGCAGGGAGCAAGAGACCCAGTACTTC. It yields the protein CASSQGGRREQETQYF.

The sample holds a few counts of this clonotype. This chain joins TRBV5-6 and TRBJ1-6, with D hard to call. V lost 1 base and J 7 bases, leaving 12 bases between the germline ends. The CDR3 contains 15 residues. Germline CDR1 and CDR2: SGHDT and YYEEEE. CDR3 sequence: CASSLSTPSNSPLHF. The CDR3 nucleotides read TGTGCCAGCAGCTTGTCGACTCCCTCAAATTCACCCCTCCACTTT. The variable domain in full, completed from reference TRBV5-6 and TRBJ1-6, reads DAGVTQSPTHLIKTRGQQVTLRCSPKSGHDTVSWYQQALGQGPQFIFQYYEEEERQRGNFPDRFSGHQFPNYSSELNVNALLLGDSALYLCASSLSTPSNSPLHFGNGTRLTVT.

This clonotype was counted many times. The chain joins TRBV28 to TRBJ2-7; 9 bases are shared with TRBD1. The CDR3 extends over 13 amino acids. CDR1 MDHEN and CDR2 SYDVKM come from the germline V gene. The V segment lost 7 bases and the J segment 5 bases; nucleotides outside the gene matches: 6. DNA of the CDR3: TGTGCCAGCATGCGGACAGGGGCCCACGAGCAGTACTTC. Translation gives CASMRTGAHEQYF.

This clonotype was seen a handful of times. The rearrangement uses TRBV3-1 and TRBJ2-2, with unresolved D. From germline, CDR1 is LGHDT and CDR2 YNNKEL (reference sequence). V gave up 6 bases and J gave up 1 base, with 12 bases separating them. The CDR3 length is 15 residues. The CDR3 DNA reads as TGTGCCAGCAGTCAGGTGGTAGGGAACACCGGGGAGCTGTTTTTT. Residues: CASSQVVGNTGELFF.